Presented here are 5 T cell receptor beta chains from one specimen sequenced in a study of blood T cell repertoires in COVID-19. Profiling relied on immunoSEQ multiplex PCR, and the TCRdb table lists in-frame clones only, not all of them. The repertoire holds around 100,000 clones, 70% to 90% seen once, with around 2.9% in the top ten. The sample was peripheral blood. These receptors were collected from a man aged 50 to 59 with COVID-19, enrolled during active disease.

The CDR3 DNA sequence: TGTGCCAGCAGCTTAGCGAGGGCGAGGACTAACACAGATACGCAGTATTTT. Translation gives CASSLARARTNTDTQYF. V is TRBV7-2 and J is TRBJ2-3; D is perhaps TRBD2 (6 bases). Trimming left V 0 bases short and J 2 bases short, with 15 bases between. Germline V gives CDR1 SGHTA, CDR2 FQGNSA. The CDR3 sequence is 17 residues long.

The chain links TRBV5-4 to TRBJ2-5; 11 nucleotides align to TRBD2. There are 15 residues in the CDR3. Germline V CDR1 and CDR2: SGHNT, YYREEE (reference sequence). The trim removed 4 bases at V and 1 base at J, leaving 3 bases unmatched. This chain's CDR3 is CASSPTSGAQETQYF. The CDR3 region has the DNA TGTGCCAGCAGCCCGACTAGCGGGGCCCAAGAGACCCAGTACTTC.

The chain combines TRBV6-5 with TRBJ1-2, with a weak D call TRBD1 (5 bases). Germline CDR1 and CDR2: MNHEY and SVGAGI. V lost 7 bases and J 4 bases, leaving 13 bases between the germline ends. CDR3 length: 13 amino acids. The DNA of the CDR3 is TGTGCCAGCACCTCGGACATCATCTATGGCTACACCTTC. Protein product: CASTSDIIYGYTF.

The chain uses TRBV4-1 and TRBJ1-5; 12 bases map to TRBD1. Per the germline V gene, CDR1 is MGHRA and CDR2 is YSYEKL. The CDR3 sequence is 17 residues long. V lost 5 bases to trimming and J lost 6 bases; unmatched junction nucleotides: 11. CDR3 loop: CASSGTGTGGVSQPQHF. The CDR3 DNA is TGCGCCAGCAGCGGGACCGGGACAGGGGGCGTAAGTCAGCCCCAGCATTTT.

The rearrangement uses TRBV27 and TRBJ2-5, with 10 positions matching TRBD2. The CDR3 totals 18 residues. V lost 0 bases, J lost 2 bases, and 9 bases stayed unmatched. The germline V gene encodes CDR1 MNHEY and CDR2 SMNVEV (reference sequence). This CDR3 reads CASSLSSVGLAAQETQYF. The CDR3 coding sequence is TGTGCCAGCAGTTTATCGTCCGTCGGACTAGCGGCACAAGAGACCCAGTACTTC.